This passage covers 20 T cell receptor beta chains from one sample sequenced in a study of control samples from healthy donors and cancer patients. Clones were sequenced by immunoSEQ multiplex PCR, and TCRdb holds only the in-frame ones, with some missing. The sample has tens of thousands of clones; 70% to 90% are singletons. The sequencing sample was made of blood. Source of these receptors: a woman in her forties or fifties in good health.

The V and J genes are TRBV5-1 and TRBJ1-6; a possible D gene is TRBD1 (5 bases). This CDR3 spans 16 amino acids. V was cut by 0 bases and J by 5 bases, with 12 bases left in between. CDR1 and CDR2 from the germline V gene are SGHRS and YFSETQ. The CDR3 DNA reads as TGCGCCAGCAGCTTGGCCAGACAGACGGATAATTCACCCCTCCACTTT. Translating gives CASSLARQTDNSPLHF.

The chain joins TRBV30 to TRBJ2-6, with D hard to call. The V gene lost 7 bases and the J gene lost 0 bases, with 10 bases spanning the gap. Germline assignment: CDR1 GTSNPN and CDR2 SVGIG (reference sequence). The CDR3 runs to 14 residues. The CDR3 loop is CASYPSSGANVLTF. The CDR3 DNA follows: TGTGCCTCCTACCCCAGCTCTGGGGCCAACGTCCTGACTTTC.

Of note for this clone: A read error may account for a junction end that differs from germline. The chain couples TRBV6-5 to TRBJ2-2; the D is unclear. Germline-derived CDR1 and CDR2 are MNHEY and SVGAGI. This CDR3 region has 13 residues. In DNA form, the CDR3 reads TGTGCCAGCAGCCCAGCCAGCACCGAGGAGCTGTTTTTT. This translates into CASSPASTEELFF.

The CDR3 DNA reads TGTGCCAGCAGTTACGCACAGGGGAGGCAAGCTTTCTTT. Its translation is CASSYAQGRQAFF. V gene TRBV6-5 combines with J gene TRBJ1-1; 7 bases are shared with TRBD1. V lost 2 bases and J lost 9; bases outside the gene matches: 6. Germline V gene data show CDR1 as MNHEY and CDR2 as SVGAGI. The CDR3 totals 13 residues.

The rearrangement joins TRBV7-8 to TRBJ1-4; no clear D gene. This CDR3 spans 13 amino acids. CDR1 is SGHVS, CDR2 FQNEAQ, per germline. V gave up 1 base and J gave up 12 bases, with 12 bases separating them. This CDR3 is CASSLGPMRELFF. As DNA, the CDR3 is TGTGCCAGCAGCTTAGGACCTATGCGGGAACTGTTTTTT.

This clone showed up just once. This chain connects TRBV9 to TRBJ1-2, with D possibly matching TRBD1 (5 bases). Germline V gives CDR1 SGDLS, CDR2 YYNGEE. The germline V and J ends were trimmed by 0 bases and 6 bases, with 6 bases remaining between them. This CDR3 has 12 amino acids. The chain's CDR3 is CASSVGGNGYTF. The CDR3 nucleotides read TGTGCCAGCAGCGTAGGGGGGAATGGCTACACCTTC.

V usage is TRBV5-1 and J usage is TRBJ1-2; D may be TRBD1 (5 bases). V was cut by 0 bases and J by 3 bases, with 15 bases left in between. Germline-derived CDR1 and CDR2 are SGHRS and YFSETQ. CDR3 length: 16 amino acids. Written as DNA, the CDR3 is TGCGCCAGCAGCTTGGTCGGGGGGAGGCAGGACTATGGCTACACCTTC. It is translated as CASSLVGGRQDYGYTF.

The chain couples TRBV9 to TRBJ2-3; 8 nucleotides line up with TRBD2. The germline V gene encodes CDR1 SGDLS and CDR2 YYNGEE. The CDR3 sequence is 15 residues long. J was trimmed by 0 bases and V by 4 bases; bases with no gene match: 4. This CDR3 reads CASSPLAGSTDTQYF. The CDR3, as DNA: TGTGCCAGCAGCCCCCTAGCGGGTAGCACAGATACGCAGTATTTT.

The chain carries TRBV11-2 and TRBJ2-3; 7 bases are shared with TRBD2. Germline CDR1 is SGHAT and CDR2 is FQNNGV. V lost 1 base to trimming and J lost 6 bases; unmatched junction nucleotides: 7. The length of the CDR3 is 15 residues. CDR3 loop: CASSLGRGEGDTQYF. The CDR3 DNA follows: TGTGCCAGCAGCTTAGGCCGGGGGGAGGGGGATACGCAGTATTTT.

V and J are TRBV2 and TRBJ2-2, with D possibly matching TRBD2 (6 bases). Looked up from germline, CDR1 is SNHLY and CDR2 is FYNNEI. This CDR3 is built from 13 residues. V gave up 8 bases and J gave up 5 bases, with 12 bases separating them. The CDR3, as DNA: TGTGCCAGCCACCTCGGGGGAACCGGGGAGCTGTTTTTT. This encodes CASHLGGTGELFF.

The chain carries TRBV19 and TRBJ1-1; unclear D gene. The CDR3 runs to 11 residues. Trimming left V 3 bases short and J 6 bases short, with 5 bases between. The V gene's germline CDR1 is LNHDA and CDR2 SQIVND (reference sequence). The CDR3 loop reads CASSIGAEAFF. The CDR3 region has the DNA TGTGCCAGTAGTATTGGGGCTGAAGCTTTCTTT.

The chain couples TRBV6-1 to TRBJ1-2, with TRBD1 matching over 7 bases. Germline lookup yields CDR1 MNHNS and CDR2 SASEGT. This CDR3 region has 18 residues. The V and J ends lost 2 bases and 7 bases, in that order; junction bases with no gene match: 19. This CDR3 reads CASSEQFDQGVGISGYTF. As DNA, the CDR3 is TGTGCCAGCAGTGAACAGTTCGATCAGGGGGTAGGAATTAGTGGCTACACCTTC.

Only a few counts were recorded for this clone. The rearrangement joins TRBV6-5 to TRBJ2-7, with no clear D. Trimming removed 6 bases from V and 2 bases from J, with 11 bases in between. Per germline, CDR1 MNHEY and CDR2 SVGAGI. The CDR3 sequence is 13 residues long. CDR3 DNA: TGTGCCAGCAGATCCCAGGTAACCTACGAGCAGTACTTC. Its protein is CASRSQVTYEQYF.

The chain carries TRBV4-2 and TRBJ2-2; 8 bases are a match to TRBD1. The CDR3 has 14 amino acids. The J segment lost 5 bases and the V segment lost 2 bases, leaving 1 base of the junction unmatched. The germline CDR1 and CDR2 sequences are LGHNA and YNFKEQ. DNA of the CDR3: TGTGCCAGCAGCCAATGGACAGGGACCGGGGAGCTGTTTTTT. Translated: CASSQWTGTGELFF.

V usage is TRBV6-2 or TRBV6-3 and J usage is TRBJ1-2, with TRBD1 matching over 8 bases. J gave up 2 bases and V 6 bases, and 11 bases lay outside the gene matches. Germline V gives CDR1 MNHEY, CDR2 SVGEGT. This CDR3 spans 16 amino acids. In DNA form, the CDR3 reads TGTGCCAGCAGCCCCCTAGTGCGGACAGGGAACTATGGCTACACCTTC. Translated, it gives CASSPLVRTGNYGYTF.

The chain is built from TRBV4-2 and TRBJ2-1, with 10 bases that match TRBD2. This CDR3 is 16 amino acids long. Trimming cost V 0 bases and J 7 bases; bases outside gene matches: 6. Germline V gene lookup returns CDR1 LGHNA and CDR2 YNFKEQ. The CDR3 reads CASSQESSGGLNEQFF. CDR3 DNA sequence: TGTGCCAGCAGCCAAGAATCTAGCGGGGGTTTAAATGAGCAGTTCTTC.

The chain joins TRBV5-1 to TRBJ2-7; tentative D call: TRBD1 (6 bases). The CDR3 has 15 amino acids. Trimming shortened V by 4 bases and J by 2 bases, and 16 bases separated the two germline ends. Germline V gives CDR1 SGHRS, CDR2 YFSETQ. Written as DNA, the CDR3 is TGCGCCAGCAGCATGGAGATAGGGGGTCCCTACGAGCAGTACTTC. Its protein is CASSMEIGGPYEQYF.

The rearrangement uses TRBV25-1 and TRBJ2-1; weak D call: TRBD2 (5 bases). There are 15 residues in the CDR3. Trimming took off 1 base at V and 3 bases at J, with 10 bases between the two ends. Germline loops: CDR1 MGHDK, CDR2 SYGVNS. The CDR3 loop is CASSELLGDYNEQFF. The CDR3 DNA is TGTGCCAGCAGTGAATTACTCGGGGACTACAATGAGCAGTTCTTC.

The J gene is TRBJ1-4, the V gene TRBV6-5, with TRBD1 as a possible D gene (6 bases). From germline, CDR1 is MNHEY and CDR2 SVGAGI. The CDR3 has 15 residues. Trimming removed 2 bases from V and 5 bases from J, with 12 bases in between. In DNA form, the CDR3 reads TGTGCCAGCAGTTACGGGAGCAGGGGAAATGAAAAACTGTTTTTT. It specifies CASSYGSRGNEKLFF.

This sequence joins TRBV12-3 or TRBV12-4 and TRBJ1-1, with unresolved D. V was cut by 7 bases and J by 0 bases, with 9 bases left in between. This CDR3 region has 13 residues. CDR3 residues: CASIPYMNTEAFF. The CDR3 nucleotides read TGTGCCAGCATACCATACATGAACACTGAAGCTTTCTTT.